One and the same sample provided the 21 T cell receptor beta chains below, sequenced in a study of shared clonotypes between healthy human individuals. Naive CD8 cells, CD45RO-negative and positively selected for CCR7, excluded terminally differentiated effector memory CD45RA+ cells. Clones were read by immunoSEQ multiplex PCR, and TCRdb kept only the in-frame ones, dropping some. The sample lists around 2,100,000 clones, about 95% seen once, with approximately 1.2% in the top ten. The sequencing sample was made of naive CD8+ T cells sorted from blood. All receptors derive from a man between 18 and 35 years old in good health.

This sequence joins TRBV13 and TRBJ2-1, with D tentatively TRBD2 (6 bases). CDR3 size: 15 residues. From germline, CDR1 is PRHDT and CDR2 FYEKMQ (reference sequence). The V end was cut by 1 base, the J end by 7 bases, with 14 bases between. The CDR3 DNA reads TGTGCCAGCAGCTTAGACGGGAGTATGGAAAATGAGCAGTTCTTC. It yields the protein CASSLDGSMENEQFF.

A single count supports this clone. The chain links TRBV30 to TRBJ2-7; maybe TRBD1 (5 bases). Trimming removed 5 bases from V and 2 bases from J, with 16 bases in between. The CDR3 covers 14 residues. Germline V CDR1 and CDR2: GTSNPN, SVGIG (reference sequence). CDR3 sequence (DNA): TGTGCCTGGTTTAGGGGAATCATCCCCTACGAGCAGTACTTC. It yields the protein CAWFRGIIPYEQYF.

This chain connects TRBV4-3 to TRBJ2-1; maybe TRBD2 (5 bases). V was shortened by 1 base and J by 5 bases, with 9 bases between the two germline ends. This CDR3 contains 14 residues. Germline V CDR1 and CDR2: LGHNA, YSLEER. CDR3 DNA: TGCGCCAGCAGCCAAGTCCTAGCCGACAATGAGCAGTTCTTC. Translating gives CASSQVLADNEQFF.

This clone was counted a few times. The chain couples TRBV6-5 to TRBJ1-2; maybe TRBD1 (6 bases). The germline V and J ends were trimmed by 4 bases and 5 bases, with 11 bases remaining between them. The CDR3 totals 13 residues. Germline CDR1 and CDR2: MNHEY and SVGAGI. CDR3 amino acids: CASSSGVQYGYTF. CDR3 nucleotides: TGTGCCAGCAGTTCAGGGGTACAGTATGGCTACACCTTC.

A note on this clone: Other DNA sequences in the same sample also yield this CDR3. This chain links TRBV2 with TRBJ2-7; 7 bases line up with TRBD1. J gave up 2 bases and V 9 bases, and 4 bases lay outside the gene matches. The CDR3 contains 12 residues. The germline CDR1 and CDR2 sequences are SNHLY and FYNNEI. CDR3 sequence (DNA): TGTGCCAGTTCGGGACAGACCTACGAGCAGTACTTC. It codes for CASSGQTYEQYF.

V usage is TRBV6-5 and J usage is TRBJ2-1; D is possibly TRBD1 (5 bases). The CDR3 consists of 13 residues. V dropped 7 bases and J dropped 0 bases, with 7 bases sitting between them. Germline V gene sequence: CDR1 MNHEY, CDR2 SVGAGI. Written as DNA, the CDR3 is TGTGCCAGCATGGACAACTCCTACAATGAGCAGTTCTTC. It yields the protein CASMDNSYNEQFF.

This chain links TRBV28 with TRBJ1-6, with D perhaps matching TRBD1 (5 bases). Per germline, CDR1 MDHEN and CDR2 SYDVKM. The V and J ends lost 1 base and 10 bases respectively, with 11 bases between them. This CDR3 is built from 14 residues. CDR3 in amino acids: CASSLSGSGSPLHF. CDR3 bases: TGTGCCAGCAGTTTATCAGGGAGCGGCTCACCCCTCCACTTT.

On this clone: A junction end diverges from the germline sequence, so it may reflect a read error. The same CDR3 can be traced to other DNA sequences in this sample. The chain has TRBV7-3 and TRBJ2-2; D could derive from TRBD1 or TRBD2 (5 bases each). Germline-derived CDR1 and CDR2 are SGHTA and FQGTGA. CDR3 length: 14 amino acids. CDR3 DNA sequence: TGTGCCAGCAGGAGAGGGGCCAACACCGGAGAGCTGTTTTTT. This gives the protein CASRRGANTGELFF.

V and J are TRBV9 and TRBJ2-5, with a tentative D call TRBD2 (5 bases). This CDR3 region has 15 residues. Deletions cut 0 bases from V and 4 bases from J, with 13 bases between. The germline V gene has CDR1 SGDLS and CDR2 YYNGEE. CDR3 bases: TGTGCCAGCAGCGTAGAAGGGAGAAGTGGAGAGACCCAGTACTTC. This codes for CASSVEGRSGETQYF.

This clone has a single count. The sample contains more than one DNA sequence encoding this CDR3. The genes are TRBV28 and TRBJ2-7; D might be TRBD1 or TRBD2, each matching 6 bases. Germline CDR1 reads MDHEN; CDR2 reads SYDVKM. V was pared by 5 bases and J by 3 bases, with 11 bases between. CDR3 length: 13 amino acids. The CDR3 is CASSLGGDYEQYF. Written as DNA, the CDR3 is TGTGCCAGCAGTCTGGGGGGCGACTACGAGCAGTACTTC.

This clone showed up just once. This chain uses TRBV7-9 with TRBJ1-2; D is possibly TRBD1 (6 bases). Germline V gene data show CDR1 as SEHNR and CDR2 as FQNEAQ (reference sequence). Trimming took off 0 bases at V and 8 bases at J, with 13 bases between the two ends. The CDR3 consists of 14 residues. The CDR3 region has the DNA TGTGCCAGCAGCTTAGCCGGGGGGGGCCTCGGCTACACCTTC. It yields the protein CASSLAGGGLGYTF.

The CDR3, as DNA: TGCGCCAGCAGCCAAAAGCTAGCGGCCGCCTACGAGCAGTACTTC. Translated: CASSQKLAAAYEQYF. The rearrangement joins TRBV4-1 to TRBJ2-7; 7 bases agree with TRBD2. The CDR3 runs to 15 residues. With 2 bases clipped from V and 2 bases from J, the junction kept 6 bases outside the gene matches. CDR1 is MGHRA, CDR2 YSYEKL, per germline.

The chain links TRBV2 to TRBJ2-3; 10 bases fit TRBD2. The CDR3 is 18 amino acids. Unmatched junction bases numbered 11, after V lost 3 bases and J lost 2 bases. Germline values: CDR1 SNHLY, CDR2 FYNNEI. The CDR3 sequence is CASSDPSGSPRVTDTQYF. The CDR3 nucleotides read TGTGCCAGCAGTGACCCTAGCGGGAGCCCCCGCGTCACAGATACGCAGTATTTT. Supplemented by reference TRBV2 and TRBJ2-3, the full variable domain reads EPEVTQTPSHQVTQMGQEVILRCVPISNHLYFYWYRQILGQKVEFLVSFYNNEISEKSEIFDDQFSVERPDGSNFTLKIRSTKLEDSAMYFCASSDPSGSPRVTDTQYFGPGTRLTVL.

This clone appeared a single time. The J gene is TRBJ2-7, the V gene TRBV6-5, with D unclear. This CDR3 has 11 residues. Germline assignment: CDR1 MNHEY and CDR2 SVGAGI. V lost 2 bases and J 7 bases, leaving 6 bases between the germline ends. CDR3 loop: CASSYGQEQYF. The CDR3 bases are TGTGCCAGCAGTTACGGTCAGGAGCAGTACTTC.

For this clone: The sample carries other DNA sequences with the same CDR3. This chain uses TRBV4-1 with TRBJ1-2; TRBD1 is a possible D gene (6 bases). Germline V lookup: CDR1 MGHRA, CDR2 YSYEKL. V lost 1 base and J lost 0, with 9 bases in between. The CDR3 extends over 15 amino acids. The chain's CDR3 is CASSQGDTANYGYTF. The CDR3 DNA follows: TGCGCCAGCAGCCAAGGGGACACTGCTAACTATGGCTACACCTTC.

The genes are TRBV5-6 and TRBJ2-7; D may be TRBD2 (5 bases). CDR1 is SGHDT and CDR2 is YYEEEE in the germline V gene. The CDR3 has 13 amino acids. The V and J ends lost 2 bases and 4 bases respectively, with 10 bases between them. CDR3 amino acids: CASSFGVVYEQYF. DNA of the CDR3: TGTGCCAGCAGCTTCGGGGTTGTGTACGAGCAGTACTTC.

The J gene is TRBJ1-4, the V gene TRBV28, with 9 bases matching TRBD1. Germline V lookup: CDR1 MDHEN, CDR2 SYDVKM. The length of the CDR3 is 16 residues. V was pared by 6 bases and J by 3 bases, with 8 bases of the junction left unmatched. For the CDR3, the DNA is TGTGCCAGCAGATGGGACAGGGAGGGAGCTAATGAAAAACTGTTTTTT. Its translation is CASRWDREGANEKLFF.

As for this clone: Other nucleotide sequences in the sample specify the same CDR3. The CDR3, as DNA: TGTGCCAGCAGCGTAGGTAGCTCCTACGAGCAGTACTTC. Translation: CASSVGSSYEQYF. This rearrangement joins TRBV9 to TRBJ2-7; D unclear. V gave up 0 bases and J gave up 0 bases, with 4 bases separating them. Germline assignment: CDR1 SGDLS and CDR2 YYNGEE. This CDR3 spans 13 amino acids.

The rearrangement joins TRBV4-1 to TRBJ2-1; 8 nucleotides agree with TRBD2. This CDR3 has 15 amino acids. Germline V gives CDR1 MGHRA, CDR2 YSYEKL. V was clipped by 7 bases and J by 10 bases; unmatched bases: 15. CDR3 sequence: CASTPNGAGGLEQFF. The CDR3 bases are TGCGCCAGCACACCGAACGGGGCGGGAGGTTTGGAGCAGTTCTTC.

Details on this clone: Other DNA sequences from this sample encode an identical CDR3 as well. The CDR3 loop is CASSVSPTYEQYF. CDR3 DNA sequence: TGTGCCAGCAGCGTATCTCCCACCTACGAGCAGTACTTC. The chain combines TRBV9 with TRBJ2-7; D is undetermined. CDR1 and CDR2 from the germline V gene are SGDLS and YYNGEE. The V end lost 1 base, the J end lost 2 bases, and 7 bases lay between the germline ends. This CDR3 contains 13 residues. The full variable domain, rest sourced from reference TRBV9 and TRBJ2-7, is DSGVTQTPKHLITATGQRVTLRCSPRSGDLSVYWYQQSLDQGLQFLIQYYNGEERAKGNILERFSAQQFPDLHSELNLSSLELGDSALYFCASSVSPTYEQYFGPGTRLTVT.

This sequence joins TRBV6-1 and TRBJ2-7; TRBD1 matches 8 bases. Trimming cost V 4 bases and J 0 bases; bases outside gene matches: 14. Germline CDR1 is MNHNS and CDR2 is SASEGT. This CDR3 contains 18 residues. The CDR3 is CASSAEGTGLYDSYEQYF. The CDR3 nucleotides are TGTGCCAGCAGTGCCGAAGGGACAGGATTATACGACTCCTACGAGCAGTACTTC.